This TCR beta chain appears in the sequencing data of a study of T cells in Graves' hyperthyroidism and ophthalmopathy. The study, taken as a whole, reports: Most clonotypes that expanded in the thyroid above 0.001 also showed up in blood.

J was trimmed by 3 bases and V by 8 bases; bases with no gene match: 9. CDR1 is LNHDA, CDR2 SQIVND, per germline (reference sequence). The CDR3 sequence is 14 residues long. Calling Graves' hyperthyroidism stable meant ophthalmopathy did not progress within 18 months. This clonotype was counted ten times or more. Its antigen is unknown. The CDR3 regions of TCR beta were amplified from RNA transcripts. The TCR CDR3 was amplified in a first-round RT-PCR using the HTBI primer set. MiXCR, applied by TCRdb to the multiplex PCR reads, yields one record per CDR3 protein. This repertoire shows around 480,000 distinct CDR3 sequences, under 15% found once; its top ten account for around 17%.

The sample consisted of blood. The rearrangement joins TRBV19 to TRBJ2-7, with TRBD2 identical over 8 bases. This TCR was sampled from a woman aged 18-35 years with Graves' hyperthyroidism. This CDR3 is CASQPGLGVYEQYF. For the CDR3, the DNA is TGTGCCAGTCAACCGGGACTAGGGGTCTACGAGCAGTACTTC.